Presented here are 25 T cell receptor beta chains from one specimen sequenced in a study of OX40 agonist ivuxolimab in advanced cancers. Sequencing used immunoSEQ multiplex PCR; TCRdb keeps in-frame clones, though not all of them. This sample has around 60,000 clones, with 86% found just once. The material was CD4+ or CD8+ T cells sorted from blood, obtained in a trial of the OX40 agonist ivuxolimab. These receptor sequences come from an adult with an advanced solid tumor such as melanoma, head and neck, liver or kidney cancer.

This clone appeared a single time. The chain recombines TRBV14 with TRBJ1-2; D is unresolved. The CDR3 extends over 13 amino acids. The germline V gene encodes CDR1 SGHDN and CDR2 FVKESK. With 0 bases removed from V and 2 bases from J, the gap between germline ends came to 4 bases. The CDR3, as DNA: TGTGCCAGCAGCCAAGACAGGAACTATGGCTACACCTTC. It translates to CASSQDRNYGYTF.

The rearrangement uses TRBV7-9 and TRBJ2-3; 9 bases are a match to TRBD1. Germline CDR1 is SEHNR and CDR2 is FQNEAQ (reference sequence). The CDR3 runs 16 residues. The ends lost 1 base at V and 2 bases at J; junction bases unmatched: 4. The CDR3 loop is CASSLEGTGPTDTQYF. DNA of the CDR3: TGTGCCAGCAGCTTAGAAGGGACAGGGCCCACAGATACGCAGTATTTT.

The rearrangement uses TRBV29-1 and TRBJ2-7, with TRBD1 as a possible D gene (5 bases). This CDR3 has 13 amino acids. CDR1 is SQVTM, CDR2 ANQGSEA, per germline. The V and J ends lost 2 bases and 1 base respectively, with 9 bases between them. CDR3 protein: CSVETQGSYEQYF. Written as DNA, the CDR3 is TGCAGCGTTGAAACCCAGGGATCCTACGAGCAGTACTTC.

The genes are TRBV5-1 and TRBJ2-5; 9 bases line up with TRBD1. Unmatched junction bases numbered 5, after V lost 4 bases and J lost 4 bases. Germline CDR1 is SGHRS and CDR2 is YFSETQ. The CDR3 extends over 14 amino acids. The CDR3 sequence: CASSPGQGRETQYF. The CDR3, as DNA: TGCGCCAGCAGCCCCGGACAGGGGAGAGAGACCCAGTACTTC.

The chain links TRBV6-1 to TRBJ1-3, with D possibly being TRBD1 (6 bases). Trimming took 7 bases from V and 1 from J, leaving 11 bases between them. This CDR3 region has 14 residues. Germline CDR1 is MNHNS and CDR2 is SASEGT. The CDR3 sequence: CASNPRGSGNTIYF. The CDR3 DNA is TGTGCCAGCAACCCCAGGGGTTCTGGAAACACCATATATTTT.

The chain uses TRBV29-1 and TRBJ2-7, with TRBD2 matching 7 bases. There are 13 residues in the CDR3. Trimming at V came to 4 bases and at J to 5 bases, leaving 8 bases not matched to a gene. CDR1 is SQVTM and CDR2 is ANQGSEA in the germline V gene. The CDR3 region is CSVAELAPHEQYF. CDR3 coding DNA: TGCAGCGTTGCGGAACTAGCGCCCCACGAGCAGTACTTC.

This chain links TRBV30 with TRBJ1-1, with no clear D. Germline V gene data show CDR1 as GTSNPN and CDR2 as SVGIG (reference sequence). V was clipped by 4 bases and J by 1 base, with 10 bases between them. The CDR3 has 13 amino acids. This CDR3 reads CAWNLHANTEAFF. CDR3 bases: TGTGCCTGGAACCTCCACGCGAACACTGAAGCTTTCTTT.

The CDR3 DNA is TGTGCCAGCAGTGTCCTCGAGCAGTTCTTC. Translation: CASSVLEQFF. The genes are TRBV2 and TRBJ2-1; D is uncertain. The CDR3 spans 10 residues. Trimming took 4 bases from V and 10 from J, leaving 5 bases between them. Germline V lookup: CDR1 SNHLY, CDR2 FYNNEI.

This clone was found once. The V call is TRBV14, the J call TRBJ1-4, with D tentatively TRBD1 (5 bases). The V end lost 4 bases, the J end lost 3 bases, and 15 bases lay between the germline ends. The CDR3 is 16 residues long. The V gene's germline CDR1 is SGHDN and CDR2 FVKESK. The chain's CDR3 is CASSRPGSGANEKLFF. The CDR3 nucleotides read TGTGCCAGCAGCCGACCAGGGTCCGGAGCTAATGAAAAACTGTTTTTT.

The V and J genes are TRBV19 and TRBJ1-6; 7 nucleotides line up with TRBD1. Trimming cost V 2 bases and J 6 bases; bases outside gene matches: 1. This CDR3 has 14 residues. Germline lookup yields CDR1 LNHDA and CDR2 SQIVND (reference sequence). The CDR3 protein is CASSITGANSPLHF. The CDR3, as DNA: TGTGCCAGTAGTATAACAGGGGCTAATTCACCCCTCCACTTT.

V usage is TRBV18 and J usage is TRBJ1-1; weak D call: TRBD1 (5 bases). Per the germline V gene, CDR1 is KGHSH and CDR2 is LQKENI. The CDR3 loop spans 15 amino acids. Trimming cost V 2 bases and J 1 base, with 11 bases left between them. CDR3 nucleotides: TGTGCCAGCTCACCAGGGGCAGGGACGAACACTGAAGCTTTCTTT. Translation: CASSPGAGTNTEAFF. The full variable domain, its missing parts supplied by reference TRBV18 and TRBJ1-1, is NAGVMQNPRHLVRRRGQEARLRCSPMKGHSHVYWYRQLPEEGLKFMVYLQKENIIDESGMPKERFSAEFPKEGPSILRIQQVVRGDSAAYFCASSPGAGTNTEAFFGQGTRLTVV.

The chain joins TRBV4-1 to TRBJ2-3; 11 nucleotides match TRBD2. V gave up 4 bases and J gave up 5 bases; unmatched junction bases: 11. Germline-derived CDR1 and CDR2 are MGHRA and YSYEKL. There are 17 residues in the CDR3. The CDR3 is CASSRSPLAGGRDTQYF. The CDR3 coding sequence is TGCGCCAGCAGCCGATCCCCGCTAGCGGGGGGACGAGATACGCAGTATTTT.

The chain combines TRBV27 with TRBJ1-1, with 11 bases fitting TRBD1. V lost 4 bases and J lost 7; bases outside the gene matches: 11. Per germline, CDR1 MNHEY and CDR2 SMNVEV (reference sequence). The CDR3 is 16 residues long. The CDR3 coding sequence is TGTGCCAGCAGTTCATTCGGGACAGGGGGTAATGGTGAAGCTTTCTTT. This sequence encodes CASSSFGTGGNGEAFF.

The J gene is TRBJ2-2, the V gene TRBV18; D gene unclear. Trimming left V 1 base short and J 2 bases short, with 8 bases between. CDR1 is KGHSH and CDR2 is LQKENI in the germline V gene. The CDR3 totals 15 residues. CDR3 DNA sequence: TGTGCCAGCTCACCACTTAGAACCAACACCGGGGAGCTGTTTTTT. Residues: CASSPLRTNTGELFF.

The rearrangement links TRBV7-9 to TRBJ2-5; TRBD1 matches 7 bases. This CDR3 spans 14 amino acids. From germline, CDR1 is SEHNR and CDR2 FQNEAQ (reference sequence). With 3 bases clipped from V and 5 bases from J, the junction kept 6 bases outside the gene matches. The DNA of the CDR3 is TGTGCCAGCAGCTTCGACAGGGTTTATGAGACCCAGTACTTC. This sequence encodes CASSFDRVYETQYF.

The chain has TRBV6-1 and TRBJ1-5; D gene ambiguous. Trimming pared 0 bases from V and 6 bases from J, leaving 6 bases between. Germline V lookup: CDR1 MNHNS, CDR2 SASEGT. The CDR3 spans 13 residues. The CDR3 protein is CASSEAGPQPQHF. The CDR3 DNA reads TGTGCCAGCAGTGAAGCTGGGCCTCAGCCCCAGCATTTT.

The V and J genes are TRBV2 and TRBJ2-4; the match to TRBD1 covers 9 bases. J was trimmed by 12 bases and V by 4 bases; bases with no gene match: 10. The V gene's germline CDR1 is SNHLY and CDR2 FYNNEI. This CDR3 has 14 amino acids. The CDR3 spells CASSGDRGFRDQYF. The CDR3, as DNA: TGTGCCAGCAGTGGTGACAGGGGGTTTCGGGATCAGTACTTC.

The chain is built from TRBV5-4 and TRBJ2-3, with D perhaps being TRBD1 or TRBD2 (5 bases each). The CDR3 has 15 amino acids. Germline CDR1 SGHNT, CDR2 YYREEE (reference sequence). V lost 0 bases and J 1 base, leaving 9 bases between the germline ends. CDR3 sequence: CASSLAGAGTDTQYF. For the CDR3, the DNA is TGTGCCAGCAGCTTGGCCGGGGCGGGCACAGATACGCAGTATTTT.

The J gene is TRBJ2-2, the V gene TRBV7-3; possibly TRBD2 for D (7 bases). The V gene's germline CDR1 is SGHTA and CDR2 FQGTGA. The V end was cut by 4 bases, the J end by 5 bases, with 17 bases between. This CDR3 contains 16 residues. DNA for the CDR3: TGTGCCAGCAGCTCCACGCAGGGAGGGGGTACCGGGGAGCTGTTTTTT. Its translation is CASSSTQGGGTGELFF.

The CDR3 reads CASSTAETNQPQHF. DNA of the CDR3: TGTGCCAGCTCAACTGCAGAGACTAATCAGCCCCAGCATTTT. The rearrangement uses TRBV18 and TRBJ1-5; D unresolved. CDR3 length equals 14 residues. From germline, CDR1 is KGHSH and CDR2 LQKENI. Trimming pared 5 bases from V and 4 bases from J, leaving 12 bases between.

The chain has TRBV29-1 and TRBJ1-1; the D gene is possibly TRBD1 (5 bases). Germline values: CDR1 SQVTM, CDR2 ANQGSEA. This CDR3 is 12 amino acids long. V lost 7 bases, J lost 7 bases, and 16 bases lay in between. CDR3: CSATRTTHEAFF. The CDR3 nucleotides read TGCAGCGCTACCAGGACAACCCATGAAGCTTTCTTT.

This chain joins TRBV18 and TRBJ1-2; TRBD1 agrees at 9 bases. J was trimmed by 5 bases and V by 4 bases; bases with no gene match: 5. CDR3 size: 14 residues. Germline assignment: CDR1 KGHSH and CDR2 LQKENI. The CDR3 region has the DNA TGTGCCAGCTCACAGGGACAGGGAGAGTATGGCTACACCTTC. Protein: CASSQGQGEYGYTF.

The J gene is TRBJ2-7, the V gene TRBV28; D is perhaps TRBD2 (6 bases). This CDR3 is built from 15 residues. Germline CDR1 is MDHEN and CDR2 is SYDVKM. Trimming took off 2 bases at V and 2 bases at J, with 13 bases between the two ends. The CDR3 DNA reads TGTGCCAGCAGTTTACAGGGCGGGGCCACCTACGAGCAGTACTTC. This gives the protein CASSLQGGATYEQYF.

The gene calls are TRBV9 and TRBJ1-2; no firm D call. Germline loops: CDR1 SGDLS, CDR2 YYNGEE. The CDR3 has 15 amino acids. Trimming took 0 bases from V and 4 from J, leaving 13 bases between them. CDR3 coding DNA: TGTGCCAGCAGCGTAGCTGAAGCGCACGGCTATGGCTACACCTTC. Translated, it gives CASSVAEAHGYGYTF.

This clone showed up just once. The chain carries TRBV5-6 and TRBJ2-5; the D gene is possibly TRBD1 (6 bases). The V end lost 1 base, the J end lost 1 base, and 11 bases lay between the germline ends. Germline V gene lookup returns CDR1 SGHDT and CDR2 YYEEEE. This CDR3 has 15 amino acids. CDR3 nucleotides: TGTGCCAGCAGCTTGCAGAGGGACATCCAAGAGACCCAGTACTTC. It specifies CASSLQRDIQETQYF.